The next 14 T cell receptor beta chains were all read from a single sample in a study of tumor-infiltrating lymphocytes in primary liver carcinoma. The roughly 17-31 mg bulk tissue piece was not sorted before simultaneous RNA and DNA extraction. The authors made TCR beta cDNA from 400 to 550 ng total RNA with a constant-region primer. Employing slightly modified ARM-PCR, three nested multiplex PCR rounds were run, and these gave rise to the TCR beta libraries. Rounds one and two of PCR, each of roughly 11 cycles, were primed with TRBV1-TRBV30 forward primers and a C-beta reverse primer. TCRdb re-analysed the multiplex PCR reads in MiXCR, keeping a single row per CDR3 protein. The sample has 20,000 to 25,000 distinct CDR3 sequences, about 74% seen once. The sample was liver tumor tissue from sampling region 5. Subset indicated: tumor region T5, tumor centre. These receptors all stem from a woman aged 25 to 39 with primary liver carcinoma and hepatitis B virus infection.

The rearrangement joins TRBV6-5 to TRBJ1-6; D ambiguous. The CDR3 runs to 15 residues. The V end was cut by 6 bases, the J end by 10 bases, with 19 bases between. In germline, CDR1 is MNHEY, CDR2 SVGAGI. The DNA for the CDR3 is TGTGCCAGCAGGGAAGGGAGTGTCCCCCTGTCACCCCTCCACTTT. It translates to CASREGSVPLSPLHF.

This clonotype was seen only once. Here the CDR3 omits its conserved ending phenylalanine or tryptophan, so a read error is the likely source. The CDR3 region has the DNA TGCGCCAGCAGCCAAGACCCCCTAACTAGCGGGATGGCGGTGACGAAAGATACGCAGTATTTA. As protein: CASSQDPLTSGMAVTKDTQYL. This sequence joins TRBV4-3 and TRBJ2-3, with TRBD2 matching over 10 bases. The CDR3 spans 21 residues. CDR1 LGHNA and CDR2 YSLEER come from the germline V gene. The J segment lost 5 bases and the V segment lost 0 bases, leaving 20 bases of the junction unmatched.

In regard to this clonotype: Relative to the germline gene, one junction end is altered; a read error may explain this. This sequence joins TRBV7-9 and TRBJ1-1; no reliable D call. Germline lookup yields CDR1 SEHNR and CDR2 FQNEAQ (reference sequence). This CDR3 has 12 residues. CDR3 nucleotides: TGTGCCAGCAGTATTTCAAACACTGAGGCTTTATTT. Translated: CASSISNTEALF.

The gene calls are TRBV6-1 and TRBJ1-1, with 7 bases that match TRBD1. The germline gives CDR1 MNHNS, CDR2 SASEGT. The CDR3 has 14 amino acids. After removal of 3 bases from V and 1 base from J, the junction contained 2 bases not matched to a gene. The CDR3 DNA reads TGTGCCAGCAGTGAGTACAGGGGGAACACTGAAGCTTTCTTT. Its translation is CASSEYRGNTEAFF.

Turning to this clonotype: The junction does not match germline at one end; this may be a read error. The rearrangement uses TRBV10-3 and TRBJ2-5; TRBD1 might be the D (5 bases). This CDR3 region has 15 residues. The germline V gene has CDR1 ENHRY and CDR2 SYGVKD. CDR3 in amino acids: CAISESVTRQETQYF. The CDR3 DNA reads as TGTGCTATCAGTGAGTCGGTTACCAGACAGGAGACCCAGTACTTC.

In regard to this clonotype: The missing conserved phenylalanine or tryptophan at the end of this CDR3 makes a read error likely. The DNA is left out, because the CDR3 cannot be placed on it with certainty; the CDR3 is given as TCRdb lists it. The chain has TRBV12-3 or TRBV12-4 and TRBJ2-7; the table gives TRBD2 as D, unverified against the DNA. The length of the CDR3 is 14 amino acids, counting both ends. The CDR3 sequence: CASSLSREGVKQHI.

In the case of this clonotype: At one end the junction does not follow the germline gene, possibly because of a read error. V is TRBV25-1 and J is TRBJ1-3; no definite D call. CDR3 length equals 17 residues. Germline lookup yields CDR1 MGHDK and CDR2 SYGVNS. CDR3 DNA: TGTGCCAGCACCCCCGTCCTCCCGAGCCCCTATGGAAACACTATATATTTT. This gives the protein CASTPVLPSPYGNTIYF.

This clonotype was observed a handful of times. A much larger clone differs from this one at a single base, so this may be a read error. This sequence joins TRBV10-3 and TRBJ2-1; D gene unclear. Germline CDR1 is ENHRY and CDR2 is SYGVKD. CDR3 length: 16 amino acids. The DNA for the CDR3 is TGTGTCATCAGTGAGTCGATGGTGGGGACCTACAATGAGCAGTTCTTC. Translation gives CVISESMVGTYNEQFF.

This rearrangement joins TRBV4-1 to TRBJ2-1, with D possibly matching TRBD2 (5 bases). The CDR3 is made up of 15 amino acids. CDR1 is MGHRA, CDR2 YSYEKL, per germline. V lost 0 bases, J lost 12 bases, and 18 bases lay in between. In nucleotides, the CDR3 is TGCGCCAGCAGCCAAGATGGCCTAGCAAGGGATGGGCAGTTCTTC. Encoded protein: CASSQDGLARDGQFF.

The gene calls are TRBV4-1 and TRBJ2-3; TRBD2 is a possible D gene (6 bases). The CDR3 covers 18 residues. The V gene's germline CDR1 is MGHRA and CDR2 YSYEKL. V lost 4 bases, J lost 6 bases, and 26 bases lay in between. CDR3: CASSRLGMVTEDSDTQYF. CDR3 DNA sequence: TGCGCCAGCAGCCGACTAGGTATGGTAACTGAAGACTCGGATACGCAGTATTTT.

Of note for this clonotype: Relative to the germline gene, one junction end is altered; a read error may explain this. The J gene is TRBJ2-6, the V gene TRBV11-1; perhaps TRBD1 as D (5 bases). The CDR3 loop spans 13 amino acids. Germline-derived CDR1 and CDR2 are SGHAT and FQDESV (reference sequence). CDR3: CASSPSGANVMSF. CDR3 sequence (DNA): TGTGCCAGTTCGCCCTCTGGGGCCAACGTCATGTCTTTC.

This clonotype has just one count. Germline and junction disagree at one end, which may indicate a read error. V gene TRBV11-2 combines with J gene TRBJ2-5; 8 bases are a match to TRBD1. Germline lookup yields CDR1 SGHAT and CDR2 FQNNGV. The CDR3 is 17 residues long. CDR3 protein: CAGSPPGQGVRKETQYF. The CDR3 region has the DNA TGCGCCGGCAGCCCCCCTGGACAGGGAGTTAGGAAAGAGACCCAGTACTTC.

This clonotype was detected a few times. Compared with germline, one end of the junction differs, possibly owing to a read error. The rearrangement joins TRBV24-1 to TRBJ2-5; TRBD2 matches at 7 bases. Germline V gene lookup returns CDR1 KGHDR and CDR2 SFDVKD. The CDR3 runs to 16 residues. Here the CDR3 DNA reads TGTGCCACCGGTGATTTCCAAAGCGGGGCTAAAGAGACTCAGTACTTC. As protein: CATGDFQSGAKETQYF.

This clonotype was seen just once. A read error may produce the germline difference seen at one junction end. This chain connects TRBV4-3 to TRBJ2-1, with D possibly matching TRBD2 (6 bases). CDR1 is LGHNA, CDR2 YSLEER, per germline. The CDR3 has 16 amino acids. The CDR3 sequence is CASRQDAGSSYNDQFF. DNA of the CDR3: TGCGCCAGCAGACAAGATGCGGGAAGCTCCTATAATGACCAGTTCTTC.